Each of the 7 T cell receptor beta chains below was sequenced from the same sample in a study of blood T cell repertoires in COVID-19. The table came from immunoSEQ multiplex PCR; TCRdb's copy has only in-frame clones and leaves some out. The sample yields hundreds of thousands of clones, approximately 89% seen once. Source material: PBMCs or T cells enriched from blood (not recorded which). The origin of the receptors is a woman aged 40 to 55 who had recovered from COVID-19.

The chain links TRBV7-9 to TRBJ2-3; TRBD2 matches 7 bases. CDR3 length: 16 residues. J was trimmed by 2 bases and V by 4 bases; bases with no gene match: 9. Germline CDR1 reads SEHNR; CDR2 reads FQNEAQ (reference sequence). The CDR3 here is CASSSGLTGDTDTQYF. The CDR3 DNA sequence: TGTGCCAGCAGCTCGGGACTAACCGGGGACACAGATACGCAGTATTTT.

The genes are TRBV2 and TRBJ2-7, with 15 bases that match TRBD2. J lost 6 bases, V lost 7 bases, and 1 base had no gene match. From germline, CDR1 is SNHLY and CDR2 FYNNEI. The CDR3 length is 13 residues. CDR3 protein: CASTGLAGGEQYF. Here the CDR3 DNA reads TGTGCCAGCACGGGACTAGCGGGAGGCGAGCAGTACTTC. Combining the CDR3 with reference TRBV2 and TRBJ2-7 gives the whole variable domain EPEVTQTPSHQVTQMGQEVILRCVPISNHLYFYWYRQILGQKVEFLVSFYNNEISEKSEIFDDQFSVERPDGSNFTLKIRSTKLEDSAMYFCASTGLAGGEQYFGPGTRLTVT.

This CDR3 reads CASSSLIGELFF. In DNA form, the CDR3 reads TGTGCCAGCAGCTCCCTAATCGGGGAGCTGTTTTTT. The V call is TRBV5-8, the J call TRBJ2-2, with no clear D. The V end was cut by 3 bases, the J end by 7 bases, with 7 bases between. The CDR3 length is 12 residues. Germline assignment: CDR1 SGHTS and CDR2 YDEGEE.

V usage is TRBV4-1 and J usage is TRBJ2-4; TRBD1 agrees at 8 bases. Per the germline V gene, CDR1 is MGHRA and CDR2 is YSYEKL. V gave up 2 bases and J gave up 7 bases; unmatched junction bases: 7. CDR3 length: 15 amino acids. CDR3 residues: CASSQIRDRWNIQYF. The CDR3 nucleotides read TGCGCCAGCAGCCAAATCCGGGACAGGTGGAACATTCAGTACTTC.

CDR3: CSVEDRSDSYEQYF. In nucleotides, the CDR3 is TGCAGCGTTGAAGATCGGAGCGACTCCTACGAGCAGTACTTC. This chain links TRBV29-1 with TRBJ2-7; D is undetermined. The V gene's germline CDR1 is SQVTM and CDR2 ANQGSEA. The CDR3 runs 14 residues. V shed 0 bases and J shed 0 bases, with 9 bases lying between them.

V and J are TRBV6-4 and TRBJ2-5; TRBD1 matches 8 bases. With V trimmed by 8 bases and J by 7 bases, 6 bases remained unmatched. The CDR3 covers 12 residues. The V gene's germline CDR1 is MRHNA and CDR2 SNTAGT. The CDR3 sequence is CASRTGSVTQYF. The CDR3 DNA sequence: TGTGCCAGCCGGACAGGGAGCGTGACCCAGTACTTC.

The gene calls are TRBV4-3 and TRBJ2-3; 11 nucleotides agree with TRBD1. This CDR3 has 16 amino acids. Germline trimming cut 0 bases from V and 4 bases from J; bases unmatched to any gene: 3. Germline V gene lookup returns CDR1 LGHNA and CDR2 YSLEER. CDR3 sequence: CASSQDGTGGADTQYF. CDR3 nucleotides: TGCGCCAGCAGCCAAGACGGGACAGGGGGGGCAGATACGCAGTATTTT.